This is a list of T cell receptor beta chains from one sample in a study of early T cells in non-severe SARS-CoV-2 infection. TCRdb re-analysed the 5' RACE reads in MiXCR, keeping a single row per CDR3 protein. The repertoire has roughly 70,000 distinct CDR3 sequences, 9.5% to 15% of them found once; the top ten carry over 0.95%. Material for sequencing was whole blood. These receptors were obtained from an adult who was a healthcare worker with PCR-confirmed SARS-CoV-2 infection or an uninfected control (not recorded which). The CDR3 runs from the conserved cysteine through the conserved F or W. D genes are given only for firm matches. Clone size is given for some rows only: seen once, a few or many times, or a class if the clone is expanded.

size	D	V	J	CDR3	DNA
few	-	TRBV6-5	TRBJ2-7	CASRGLGLVEQYF	TGTGCCAGCAGGGGACTTGGACTGGTGGAGCAGTACTTC
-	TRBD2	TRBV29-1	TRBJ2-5	CSVSGSQETQYF	TGCAGCGTTAGCGGGAGTCAAGAGACCCAGTACTTC
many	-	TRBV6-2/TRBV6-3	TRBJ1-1	CASRFPGGTIEAFF	TGTGCCAGCAGATTCCCAGGTGGAACGATCGAAGCTTTCTTT
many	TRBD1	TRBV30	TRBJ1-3	CAWSPLTGPNTIYF	TGTGCCTGGAGCCCCCTGACAGGGCCGAACACCATATATTTT
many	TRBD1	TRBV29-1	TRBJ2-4	CSVGQGELIQYF	TGCAGCGTTGGACAGGGGGAGTTGATTCAGTACTTC
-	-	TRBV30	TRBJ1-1	CAWRGGFTEAFF	TGTGCCTGGAGGGGGGGGTTCACTGAAGCTTTCTTT
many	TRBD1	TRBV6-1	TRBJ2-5	CASSEALPGTGSLETQYF	TGTGCCAGCAGTGAAGCGCTTCCCGGGACAGGTTCCCTGGAGACCCAGTACTTC
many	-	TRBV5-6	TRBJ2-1	CASSPEGHTNEQFF	TGTGCCAGCAGCCCAGAGGGCCACACCAATGAGCAGTTCTTC
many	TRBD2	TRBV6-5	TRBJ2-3	CASSYSTSGGGADTQYF	TGTGCCAGCAGTTACTCGACTAGCGGGGGTGGGGCAGATACGCAGTATTTT
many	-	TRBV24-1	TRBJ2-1	CATMDGSYNEQFF	TGTGCCACCATGGACGGTTCCTACAATGAGCAGTTCTTC
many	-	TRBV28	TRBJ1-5	CASEMGGQSINSNQPQHF	TGTGCCAGCGAAATGGGTGGACAGTCAATAAATAGCAATCAGCCCCAGCATTTT
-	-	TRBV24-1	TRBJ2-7	CATSGPRDNYYEQYF	TGTGCCACCAGTGGGCCCCGGGACAACTACTACGAGCAGTACTTC
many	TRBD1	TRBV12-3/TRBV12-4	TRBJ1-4	CASSLHRGRDEKLFF	TGTGCCAGCAGTCTCCACAGGGGGCGAGATGAAAAACTGTTTTTT
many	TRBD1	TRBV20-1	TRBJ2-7	CSAPGTGSYEQYF	TGCAGTGCTCCCGGGACAGGGTCCTACGAGCAGTACTTC
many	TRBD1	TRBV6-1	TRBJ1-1	CASSEYRGHTEAFF	TGTGCCAGCAGTGAATACAGGGGGCACACTGAAGCTTTCTTT
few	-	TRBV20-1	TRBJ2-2	CSAARGRNTGELFF	TGCAGTGCTGCACGGGGCAGGAACACCGGGGAGCTGTTTTTT
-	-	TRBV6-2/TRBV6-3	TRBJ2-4	CASSARDGAKNIQYF	TGTGCCAGCTCGGCGCGAGACGGAGCCAAAAACATTCAGTACTTC
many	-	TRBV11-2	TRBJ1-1	CASSRFFGNTEAFF	TGTGCCAGCAGCCGTTTCTTCGGGAACACTGAAGCTTTCTTT
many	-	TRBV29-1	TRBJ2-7	CSVTGYYEQYF	TGCAGCGTGACAGGATACTACGAGCAGTACTTC
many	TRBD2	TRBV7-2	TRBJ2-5	CASSPRGRVGETQYF	TGTGCCAGCAGCCCAAGAGGGAGGGTTGGAGAGACCCAGTACTTC
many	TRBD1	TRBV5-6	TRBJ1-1	CASSPQGAAARNTEAFF	TGTGCCAGCAGTCCTCAGGGGGCAGCGGCTCGGAACACTGAAGCTTTCTTT
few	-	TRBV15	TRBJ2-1	CATSRDPGSSYNEQFF	TGTGCCACCAGCAGAGATCCGGGGAGCTCCTACAATGAGCAGTTCTTC
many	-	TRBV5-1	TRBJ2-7	CASSAAHEQYF	TGCGCCAGCAGCGCGGCGCACGAGCAGTACTTC
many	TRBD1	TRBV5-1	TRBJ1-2	CASSQQGSDYGYTF	TGCGCCAGCAGCCAACAGGGGAGTGACTATGGCTACACCTTC
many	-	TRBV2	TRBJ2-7	CASSPGPLSGFYEQYF	TGTGCCAGCAGTCCGGGACCACTCTCCGGGTTTTACGAGCAGTACTTC